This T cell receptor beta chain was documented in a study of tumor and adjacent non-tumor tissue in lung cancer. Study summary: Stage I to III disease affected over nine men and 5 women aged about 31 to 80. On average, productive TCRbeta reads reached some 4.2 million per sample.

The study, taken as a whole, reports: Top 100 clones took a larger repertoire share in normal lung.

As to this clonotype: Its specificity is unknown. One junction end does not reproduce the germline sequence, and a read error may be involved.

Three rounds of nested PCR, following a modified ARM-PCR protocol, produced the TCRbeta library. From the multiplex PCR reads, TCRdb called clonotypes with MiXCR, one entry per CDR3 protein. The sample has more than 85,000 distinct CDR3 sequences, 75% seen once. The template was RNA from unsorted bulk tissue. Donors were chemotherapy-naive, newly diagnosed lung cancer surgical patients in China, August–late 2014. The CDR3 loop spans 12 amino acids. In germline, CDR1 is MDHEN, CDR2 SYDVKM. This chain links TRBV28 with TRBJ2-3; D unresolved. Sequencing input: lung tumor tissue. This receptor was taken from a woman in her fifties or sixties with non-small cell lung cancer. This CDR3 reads CVSSDLGDTQYF. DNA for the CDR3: TGTGTCAGCAGCGACCTGGGGGATACGCAGTATTTT. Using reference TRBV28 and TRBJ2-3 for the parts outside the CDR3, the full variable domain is DVKVTQSSRYLVKRTGEKVFLECVQDMDHENMFWYRQDPGLGLRLIYFSYDVKMKEKGDIPEGYSVSREKKERFSLILESASTNQTSMYLCVSSDLGDTQYFGPGTRLTVL.